These T cell receptor beta chains were read from a single sample in a study of blood T cell repertoires in COVID-19. Profiled with immunoSEQ multiplex PCR; TCRdb holds only in-frame clones, not every one. Among 250,000 to 300,000 clones listed, about 89% were seen once. Sample: peripheral blood. The receptors stem from a man in his forties or fifties with acute or convalescent COVID-19. CDR3s leave out the opening cysteine and the closing phenylalanine or tryptophan.

J,V,CDR3
TRBJ1-5,TRBV6-1,ASSEVGASQPQH
TRBJ2-7,TRBV29-1,SGQNSYEQY
TRBJ2-5,TRBV9,ASSVVASGGWETQY
TRBJ1-2,TRBV5-5,ASSLSAGSDGYT
TRBJ1-2,TRBV30,AWIQVGGGYT
TRBJ2-5,TRBV5-1,ASRRGTEGRETQY
TRBJ2-5,TRBV5-4,ASSFPGLAGGETQY
TRBJ1-5,TRBV6-5,ASSATDSNQPQH
TRBJ2-3,TRBV5-6,ASSPYFGQGARDTQY
TRBJ1-2,TRBV2,ASSPGGQGHYGYT
TRBJ2-7,TRBV6-1,ASSEPGREPGEQY
TRBJ1-1,TRBV5-1,ASPAGQVKTEAF
TRBJ1-1,TRBV10-3,AIGGGVTEAF
TRBJ2-1,TRBV5-6,ASSKPGQPSQVGVDEQF
TRBJ2-2,TRBV5-6,ASSLTGVTGELF
TRBJ1-5,TRBV19,ASRQRDSNQPQH
TRBJ2-2,TRBV10-2,ASSTLSGSELF
TRBJ1-4,TRBV9,ASSVAFGEKLF
TRBJ1-1,TRBV4-2,ASSHGILGPAF
TRBJ1-1,TRBV2,ASSLQGVMNTEAF
TRBJ1-2,TRBV25-1,ASSDPVHYGYT
TRBJ1-2,TRBV27,ASSLGRDSGYT
TRBJ2-2,TRBV10-2,ASSESGAGGNTGELF
TRBJ2-5,TRBV9,ASSVLGGEETQY
TRBJ2-5,TRBV6-1,ASSEARETQY
TRBJ2-1,TRBV5-1,ASSLRLADYNEQF